Listed below are T cell receptor beta chains from one sample, sequenced in a study of cytomegalovirus exposure and HLA in healthy donors. Data came from immunoSEQ multiplex PCR; TCRdb stores just in-frame clones and leaves some out. The table shows about 360,000 clones, with 80% to 90% occurring only once. The source material was PBMCs. All receptors derive from a woman younger than 35 in good health and CMV-seronegative. Each CDR3 is given with its conserved first and last residue. The order of the fields is J gene, V gene, CDR3 protein.

J: TRBJ2-7; V: TRBV5-5; CDR3: CASSLGGSGYEQYF
J: TRBJ2-7; V: TRBV28; CDR3: CASTIAGLTYEQYF
J: TRBJ1-2; V: TRBV27; CDR3: CASSLSGTTYAFYGYTF
J: TRBJ2-3; V: TRBV4-1; CDR3: CASSQLRGTPTDTQYF
J: TRBJ2-6; V: TRBV19; CDR3: CASSIAREKLYGANVLTF
J: TRBJ1-1; V: TRBV7-9; CDR3: CASSLPGGTEAFF
J: TRBJ1-5; V: TRBV5-5; CDR3: CASSFDRDNQPQHF
J: TRBJ1-2; V: TRBV19; CDR3: CASSIPYLALAEATPNYGYTF
J: TRBJ2-2; V: TRBV11-3; CDR3: CASSPVANTGELFF
J: TRBJ1-4; V: TRBV2; CDR3: CASSVTGGANEKLFF
J: TRBJ1-2; V: TRBV7-6; CDR3: CASSPSGPRAGGYTF
J: TRBJ1-2; V: TRBV4-1; CDR3: CASSQDRGVSGYTF
J: TRBJ1-3; V: TRBV30; CDR3: CAWGQGPGNTIYF
J: TRBJ1-1; V: TRBV7-8; CDR3: CASSLEGRPTDTEAFF
J: TRBJ2-2; V: TRBV6-1; CDR3: CASRGLAGGTGELFF
J: TRBJ1-2; V: TRBV6-1; CDR3: CASSEGAGNGYTF
J: TRBJ2-1; V: TRBV6-1; CDR3: CASSDSGASSYNEQFF
J: TRBJ2-1; V: TRBV30; CDR3: CAWSVLRTGPNEQFF
J: TRBJ2-1; V: TRBV19; CDR3: CASSIASGRNNEQFF
J: TRBJ2-7; V: TRBV6-6; CDR3: CASGAGTGGKEQYF
J: TRBJ2-3; V: TRBV27; CDR3: CASCSAGVVTDTQYF
J: TRBJ1-5; V: TRBV27; CDR3: CASSSSTGSNQPQHF
J: TRBJ1-2; V: TRBV30; CDR3: CAWRGAFPYGYTF
J: TRBJ2-5; V: TRBV2; CDR3: CASRGLAGGWETQYF
J: TRBJ1-4; V: TRBV9; CDR3: CASSAPDRGPRKLFF
J: TRBJ2-7; V: TRBV6-1; CDR3: CASSVYPRGGQGLSEQYF
J: TRBJ2-7; V: TRBV4-1; CDR3: CASSQYQGASYEQYF
J: TRBJ1-1; V: TRBV28; CDR3: CASSLRTDTEAFF
J: TRBJ1-4; V: TRBV27; CDR3: CASSLNGEKLFF
J: TRBJ1-4; V: TRBV5-8; CDR3: CASSIRQAPNEKLFF
J: TRBJ2-1; V: TRBV30; CDR3: CAWTWGAGPNEQFF
J: TRBJ1-2; V: TRBV29-1; CDR3: CSVDTPGGYTF
J: TRBJ2-1; V: TRBV5-1; CDR3: CASSPRASGTIEQFF
J: TRBJ1-1; V: TRBV13; CDR3: CASNPGQMNTEAFF
J: TRBJ2-7; V: TRBV23-1; CDR3: CASSQWSGGASDF
J: TRBJ2-5; V: TRBV2; CDR3: CASSDPGLAGETQYF
J: TRBJ1-1; V: TRBV28; CDR3: CASSSGQGEAFF
J: TRBJ2-5; V: TRBV29-1; CDR3: CSVLGQAETQYF
J: TRBJ2-2; V: TRBV5-4; CDR3: CASSAGLAGGTGELFF
J: TRBJ1-5; V: TRBV6-4; CDR3: CASSDVRREGQPQHF
J: TRBJ1-2; V: TRBV7-9; CDR3: CASSLGGSFGYTF
J: TRBJ2-3; V: TRBV27; CDR3: CASSFQGITTDTQYF
J: TRBJ1-5; V: TRBV4-1; CDR3: CASSRIYRDQPQHF
J: TRBJ2-7; V: TRBV9; CDR3: CASSVVAGDNYEQYF
J: TRBJ2-2; V: TRBV19; CDR3: CASSIGQGAGELFF
J: TRBJ2-7; V: TRBV14; CDR3: CASSHGGTGEQYF
J: TRBJ1-3; V: TRBV7-9; CDR3: CASSSRGQASGNTIYF
J: TRBJ2-3; V: TRBV6-5; CDR3: CASRKLAGLTDTQYF
J: TRBJ1-4; V: TRBV5-1; CDR3: CASSLVLGRGATNEKLFF
J: TRBJ1-1; V: TRBV6-1; CDR3: CASSDRGQPNTEAFF
J: TRBJ2-5; V: TRBV27; CDR3: CASSLLAGGRETQYF
J: TRBJ1-3; V: TRBV30; CDR3: CAWSGGLFSSGNTIYF
J: TRBJ1-1; V: TRBV7-9; CDR3: CASSLDATGGSAFF